A single sample gave rise to the 13 T cell receptor beta chains below, sequenced in a study of cytomegalovirus exposure and HLA in healthy donors. With 60 Vbeta and 13 Jbeta primers, the PCR was carried out. The table came from immunoSEQ multiplex PCR; TCRdb's copy has only in-frame clones and leaves some out. This table holds 60,000 to 70,000 clones, 68% found once. The source material was PBMCs. The receptors were gathered from a man in his forties or fifties in good health and CMV-seropositive.

A note on this clone: The germline gene is not matched at one end of the junction; a read error may be the cause. The chain uses TRBV20-1 and TRBJ2-5; 7 bases align to TRBD1. The CDR3 sequence is 11 residues long. Germline V gene data show CDR1 as DFQATT and CDR2 as SNEGSKA (reference sequence). CDR3 amino acids: CSAREGAAQYF. Written as DNA, the CDR3 is TGCAGTGCTCGAGAGGGGGCAGCCCAGTACTTC.

Of note for this clone: An end of the junction differs from the germline gene, which may be a read error. The rearrangement links TRBV18 to TRBJ1-3; D unclear. In germline, CDR1 is KGHSH, CDR2 LQKENI. The CDR3 contains 14 residues. CDR3 sequence (DNA): TGTGCCAGCTCACCTAACGGCGGAGGAAACACCACATATTTT. It is translated as CASSPNGGGNTTYF. Together with reference TRBV18 and TRBJ1-3, the CDR3 gives the full variable domain: NAGVMQNPRHLVRRRGQEARLRCSPMKGHSHVYWYRQLPEEGLKFMVYLQKENIIDESGMPKERFSAEFPKEGPSILRIQQVVRGDSAAYFCASSPNGGGNTTYFGEGSWLTVV.

The table lists this clone with a few counts. This sequence joins TRBV19 and TRBJ2-7, with 7 bases identical to TRBD1. The CDR3 length is 12 residues. The germline CDR1 and CDR2 sequences are LNHDA and SQIVND (reference sequence). After removal of 5 bases from V and 3 bases from J, the junction contained 1 base not matched to a gene. The CDR3 reads CASSSGGYEQYF. Written as DNA, the CDR3 is TGTGCCAGTAGTTCAGGGGGCTACGAGCAGTACTTC.

The CDR3 spells CASQGAVGTGELFF. The CDR3 DNA follows: TGTGCCAGTCAGGGGGCGGTTGGCACCGGGGAGCTGTTTTTT. The gene calls are TRBV19 and TRBJ2-2; 8 bases agree with TRBD1. From germline, CDR1 is LNHDA and CDR2 SQIVND (reference sequence). The CDR3 runs to 14 residues. The V and J ends lost 8 bases and 4 bases, in that order; junction bases with no gene match: 6.

CDR3 in amino acids: CASSSSGRAVQYF. The CDR3 region has the DNA TGTGCCAGCAGCTCTAGCGGGAGAGCGGTGCAGTACTTC. The chain uses TRBV7-2 and TRBJ2-7, with 10 bases identical to TRBD2. The CDR3 totals 13 residues. Germline lookup yields CDR1 SGHTA and CDR2 FQGNSA. V dropped 4 bases and J dropped 9; count of bases not matched to a gene: 6. Combining the CDR3 with reference TRBV7-2 and TRBJ2-7 gives the whole variable domain GAGVSQSPSNKVTEKGKDVELRCDPISGHTALYWYRQSLGQGLEFLIYFQGNSAPDKSGLPSDRFSAERTGGSVSTLTIQRTQQEDSAVYLCASSSSGRAVQYFGPGTRLTVT.

The chain uses TRBV19 and TRBJ2-7, with a possible D match to TRBD1 (6 bases). The CDR3 runs to 14 residues. From germline, CDR1 is LNHDA and CDR2 SQIVND (reference sequence). V was pared by 3 bases and J by 6 bases, with 15 bases between. In nucleotides, the CDR3 is TGTGCCAGTAGTATTACCGGGAAAGGGGGCGAGCAGTACTTC. It specifies CASSITGKGGEQYF.

The chain combines TRBV6-1 with TRBJ1-2, with unresolved D. CDR3 length equals 13 residues. V was trimmed by 5 bases and J by 4 bases, leaving 11 bases between them. CDR1 is MNHNS, CDR2 SASEGT, per germline. The CDR3 sequence is CASSSPTFYGYTF. The CDR3 DNA follows: TGTGCCAGCAGTTCCCCTACCTTCTATGGCTACACCTTC.

The chain uses TRBV19 and TRBJ2-5; D ambiguous. The germline V gene has CDR1 LNHDA and CDR2 SQIVND (reference sequence). The V and J ends lost 4 bases and 3 bases respectively, with 9 bases between them. The CDR3 spans 13 residues. The CDR3 sequence is CASSTGLEETQYF. CDR3 coding DNA: TGTGCCAGTAGTACGGGTCTAGAAGAGACCCAGTACTTC.

The V gene is TRBV11-2, the J gene TRBJ2-7, with D unresolved. The length of the CDR3 is 11 residues. Trimming shortened V by 5 bases and J by 6 bases, and 8 bases separated the two germline ends. Germline CDR1 SGHAT, CDR2 FQNNGV. The CDR3 nucleotides read TGTGCCAGCAGCCTCCACATCGAGCAGTACTTC. Translated, it gives CASSLHIEQYF.

This chain joins TRBV12-5 and TRBJ2-7; TRBD1 agrees at 9 bases. This CDR3 is 12 amino acids long. V was pared by 2 bases and J by 13 bases, with 6 bases of the junction left unmatched. Germline V gives CDR1 LGHNT, CDR2 FRNRAP. In DNA, the CDR3 is TGTGCTAGTGGTTTGACCGCGGGACAGGGTTACTTC. Protein sequence: CASGLTAGQGYF. Based on the CDR3 plus reference TRBV12-5 and TRBJ2-7, the full variable domain is DARVTQTPRHKVTEMGQEVTMRCQPILGHNTVFWYRQTMMQGLELLAYFRNRAPLDDSGMPKDRFSAEMPDATLATLKIQPSEPRDSAVYFCASGLTAGQGYFGPGTRLTVT.

The chain carries TRBV30 and TRBJ2-1; unclear D gene. Trimming stripped 2 bases from V and 1 base from J, with 6 bases between. Germline-derived CDR1 and CDR2 are GTSNPN and SVGIG (reference sequence). The CDR3 runs 13 residues. The CDR3, as DNA: TGTGCCTGGAGTTACGGGTCCTACAATGAGCAGTTCTTC. Protein product: CAWSYGSYNEQFF.

The V gene is TRBV14, the J gene TRBJ1-2, with 8 bases fitting TRBD1. The CDR3 runs 13 residues. Germline CDR1 reads SGHDN; CDR2 reads FVKESK. V was pared by 4 bases and J by 8 bases, with 6 bases of the junction left unmatched. CDR3 DNA sequence: TGTGCCAGCAGCCGTATTCGGACAGGGGGCTACACCTTC. This sequence encodes CASSRIRTGGYTF. Combining the CDR3 with reference TRBV14 and TRBJ1-2 gives the whole variable domain EAGVTQFPSHSVIEKGQTVTLRCDPISGHDNLYWYRRVMGKEIKFLLHFVKESKQDESGMPNNRFLAERTGGTYSTLKVQPAELEDSGVYFCASSRIRTGGYTFGSGTRLTVV.

The CDR3 is CASNRGPRGTDTQYF. The CDR3 nucleotides read TGTGCCAGCAATAGGGGGCCCCGGGGCACAGATACGCAGTATTTT. The gene calls are TRBV2 and TRBJ2-3; 7 nucleotides agree with TRBD1. Per germline, CDR1 SNHLY and CDR2 FYNNEI. The CDR3 sequence is 15 residues long. Trimming took 7 bases from V and 1 from J; bases not matched to a gene: 8.